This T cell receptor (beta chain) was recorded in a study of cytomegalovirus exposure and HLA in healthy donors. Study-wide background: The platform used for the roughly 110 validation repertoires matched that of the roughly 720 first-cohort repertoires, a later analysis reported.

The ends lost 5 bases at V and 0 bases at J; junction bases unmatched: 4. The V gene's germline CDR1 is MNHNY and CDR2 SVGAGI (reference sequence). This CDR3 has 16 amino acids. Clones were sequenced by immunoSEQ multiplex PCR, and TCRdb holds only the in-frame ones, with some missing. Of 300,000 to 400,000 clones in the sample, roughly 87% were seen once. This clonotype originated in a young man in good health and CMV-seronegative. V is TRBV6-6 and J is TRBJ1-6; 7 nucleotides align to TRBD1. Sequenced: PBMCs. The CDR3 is CASSGRGSSYNSPLHF. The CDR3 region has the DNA TGTGCCAGCAGTGGCAGGGGGAGCTCCTATAATTCACCCCTCCACTTT.